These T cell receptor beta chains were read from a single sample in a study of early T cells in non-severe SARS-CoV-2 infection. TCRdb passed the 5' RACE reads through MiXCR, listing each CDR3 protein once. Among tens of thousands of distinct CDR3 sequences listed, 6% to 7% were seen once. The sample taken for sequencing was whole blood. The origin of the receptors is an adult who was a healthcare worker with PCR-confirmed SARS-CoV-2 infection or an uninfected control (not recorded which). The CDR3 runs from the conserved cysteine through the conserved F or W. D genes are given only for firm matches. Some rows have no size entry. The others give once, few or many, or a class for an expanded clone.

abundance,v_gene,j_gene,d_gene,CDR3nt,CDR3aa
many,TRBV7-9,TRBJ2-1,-,TGTGCCAGCAGCTCAACGGTAGGATGGGAGCAGTTCTTC,CASSSTVGWEQFF
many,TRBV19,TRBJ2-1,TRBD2,TGTGCCAGTAGTACCGCGGCTAGCGGGAACCTAGGGGGCCTCAATGAGCAGTTCTTC,CASSTAASGNLGGLNEQFF
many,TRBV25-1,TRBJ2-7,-,TGTGCCAGCCTGGGGCGGGCCGATATTAGCTACGAGCAGTACTTC,CASLGRADISYEQYF
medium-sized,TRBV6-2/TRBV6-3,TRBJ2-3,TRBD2,TGTGCCAGCAGTACCCAGCCTAGCGGGAGGGCAGATACGCAGTATTTT,CASSTQPSGRADTQYF
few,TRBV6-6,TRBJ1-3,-,TGTGCCAGCAGTTACTCGCAGGGTGGTTCTACCAGCTCTGGAAACACCATATATTTT,CASSYSQGGSTSSGNTIYF
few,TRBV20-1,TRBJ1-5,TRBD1,TGCAGTGCCATGCGACAGGGAAGCAATCAGCCCCAGCATTTT,CSAMRQGSNQPQHF
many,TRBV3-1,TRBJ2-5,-,TGTGCCAGCAGCCAAGGGGAGACCCAGTACTTC,CASSQGETQYF
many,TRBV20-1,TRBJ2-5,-,TGCAGTGCTAGAGAGGGGATACTGGGACAACGAGAGACCCAGTACTTC,CSAREGILGQRETQYF
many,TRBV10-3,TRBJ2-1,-,TGTGCCATCAGTGAGAGGGATGAGCAGTTCTTC,CAISERDEQFF
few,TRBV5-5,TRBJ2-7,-,TGTGCCAGCAGCCCGCCGGGCAGGGGGGCCTACGAGCAGTACTTC,CASSPPGRGAYEQYF
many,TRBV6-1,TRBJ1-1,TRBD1,TGTGCCAGCATATCGGCAGGGGGTAAACGGGACACTGAAGCTTTCTTT,CASISAGGKRDTEAFF
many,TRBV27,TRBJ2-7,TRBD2,TGTGCCAGCAGTCTAGCGGGAAACTACGAGCAGTACTTC,CASSLAGNYEQYF
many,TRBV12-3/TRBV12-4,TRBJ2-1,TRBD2,TGTGCCAGCAGTCCCGGGACTAGCGGGGCCCATGAGCAGTTCTTC,CASSPGTSGAHEQFF
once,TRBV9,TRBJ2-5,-,TGTGCCAGCAGCGTAGGCGACAGGAGTCAAGAGACCCAGTACTTC,CASSVGDRSQETQYF
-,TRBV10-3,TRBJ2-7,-,TGTGCCACCACGGGACAAGGCTACGAGCAGTACTTC,CATTGQGYEQYF
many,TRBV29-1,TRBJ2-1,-,TGCAGCGTGGAAAAGTATGAGCAGTTCTTC,CSVEKYEQFF
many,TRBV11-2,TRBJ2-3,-,TGTGCCAGCAGCTTAGTTCGGGATACGCAGTATTTT,CASSLVRDTQYF
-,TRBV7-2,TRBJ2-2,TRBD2,TGTGCCAGCAGCCCGAGACTAGCGGGGGTTGGGACCGGGGAGCTGTTTTTT,CASSPRLAGVGTGELFF
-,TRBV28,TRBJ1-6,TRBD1,TGTGCCAGCAAGCCCCGGGACAGCTATAATTCACCCCTCCACTTT,CASKPRDSYNSPLHF
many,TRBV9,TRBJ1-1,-,TGTGCCAGCAGTCGTCCGACAGACGGACTCTCTGAAGCTTTCTTT,CASSRPTDGLSEAFF
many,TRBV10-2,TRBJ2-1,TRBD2,TGCGCCAGCAGTGATGGAGCGGGGGGGCCTTATGAGCAGTTCTTC,CASSDGAGGPYEQFF
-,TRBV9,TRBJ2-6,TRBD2,TGTGCCAGCAGCACCCGAACGAGCGGGACTGGGGCCAACGTCCTGACTTTC,CASSTRTSGTGANVLTF
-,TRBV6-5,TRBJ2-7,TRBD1,TGTGCCAGCAGTCCCCGGGACAGAAAAAGTTGGGAGCAGTACTTC,CASSPRDRKSWEQYF
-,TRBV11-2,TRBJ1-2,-,TGTGCCAGCAGCTCGGGACTCCTCTACCGAAACTATGGCTACACCTTC,CASSSGLLYRNYGYTF